This is a list of T cell receptor beta chains from one sample in a study of OX40 agonist ivuxolimab in advanced cancers. Clones were sequenced by immunoSEQ multiplex PCR, and TCRdb holds only the in-frame ones, with some missing. The top ten hold approximately 0.99% of the sample, which has over 100,000 clones, less than 95% seen once. Specimen: CD4+ or CD8+ T cells sorted from blood, collected in a trial of the OX40 agonist ivuxolimab. Receptor source: an adult with an advanced solid tumor such as melanoma, head and neck, liver or kidney cancer. The CDR3 runs from the conserved cysteine through the conserved F or W. Fields, in order: V gene, clone size, D gene, J gene, CDR3 DNA, CDR3 protein. A D gene is named only where the DNA matches it firmly. Expanded clones are given a class, and other clones once, few, many or no size at all.

TRBV6-6	.	.	TRBJ1-4	TGTGCCAGCAGTTACGACGGGACAAGAAATAAGCTGTTTTTT	CASSYDGTRNKLFF
TRBV21-1	.	.	TRBJ2-1	TGTGCCAGCACCTTCGCTAGGAATGCGGGAGGGTTCAATGAGCAGTTCTTC	CASTFARNAGGFNEQFF
TRBV19	.	TRBD2	TRBJ2-7	TGTGCCAGTAGAGGGACTAGCGGGGCCTCCTACGAGCAGTACTTC	CASRGTSGASYEQYF
TRBV7-9	.	.	TRBJ2-5	TGTGCCAGCAGCTTACCCGCGGTCGAGACCCAGTACTTC	CASSLPAVETQYF
TRBV30	.	TRBD1	TRBJ1-4	TGTGCCTGCCGACAGGGCGGAGAAAAACTGTTTTTT	CACRQGGEKLFF
TRBV11-3	.	.	TRBJ1-1	TGTGCCAGCAGCTTATCGGGAGGAGAGGCTTTCTTT	CASSLSGGEAFF
TRBV5-1	.	.	TRBJ2-2	TGCGCCAGCAGCTTGATCCGGGAGACCGGGGAGCTGTTTTTT	CASSLIRETGELFF
TRBV30	.	TRBD1	TRBJ2-5	TGTGCCTGGAGTGGCCCCACCGGACAGGGAGTGGAGACCCAGTACTTC	CAWSGPTGQGVETQYF
TRBV18	.	.	TRBJ1-1	TGTGCCAGCTCACCCGTCGAGAGAGAAGCTTTCTTT	CASSPVEREAFF
TRBV13	.	TRBD2	TRBJ2-3	TGTGCCAGCAGCTTAACCCCGTATTTTTCTTCATCGCGGGAGAACACAGATACGCAGTATTTT	CASSLTPYFSSSRENTDTQYF
TRBV7-9	.	.	TRBJ1-1	TGTGCCAGCCTCGGGGGGCTCGCTGAAGCTTTCTTT	CASLGGLAEAFF
TRBV7-9	.	.	TRBJ2-2	TGTGCCAGCACCGAATGGGGCACCGGGGAGCTGTTTTTT	CASTEWGTGELFF
TRBV6-6	.	.	TRBJ1-5	TGTGCCAGCAGCCCCAATAGCAATCAGCCCCAGCATTTT	CASSPNSNQPQHF
TRBV6-5	.	TRBD1	TRBJ1-5	TGTGCCAGCAGTTATACAGGGGAGGGTGGAGCACCCCAGCATTTT	CASSYTGEGGAPQHF
TRBV28	.	.	TRBJ2-7	TGTGCCAGCAGTTTCCACCGGACAGTCCCCCACGAGCAGTACTTC	CASSFHRTVPHEQYF
TRBV7-2	.	.	TRBJ1-5	TGTGCCAGCAGCTTACCGGGTAGCAATCAGCCCCAGCATTTT	CASSLPGSNQPQHF
TRBV28	once	.	TRBJ1-1	TGTGCCACGGGGATAAACACTGAAGCTTTCTTT	CATGINTEAFF
TRBV5-1	.	.	TRBJ2-7	TGCGCCAGCAGCTTGGGGGACCTTTTGTTCCCGGCCCACGAGCAGTACTTC	CASSLGDLLFPAHEQYF
TRBV6-6	.	TRBD1	TRBJ1-1	TGTGCCAGCAGTTACAGACAGGGGGCCCCTGAAGCTTTCTTT	CASSYRQGAPEAFF
TRBV28	.	.	TRBJ2-2	TGTGCCAGCAGTTTACTCCGGGGCGGGGAGCTGTTTTTT	CASSLLRGGELFF
TRBV5-1	.	.	TRBJ1-2	TGCGCCAGCAGCCCGGGGGGCAGAGCTAACTATGGCTACACCTTC	CASSPGGRANYGYTF
TRBV15	.	.	TRBJ2-7	TGTGCCACCAGCAGAGCGGGGACACCCATCTACGAGCAGTACTTC	CATSRAGTPIYEQYF
TRBV28	once	.	TRBJ1-2	TGTGCCAGCACCGCGGGGGGGGAACGGGTCTATGGCTACACCTTC	CASTAGGERVYGYTF
TRBV28	.	.	TRBJ2-4	TGTGCCAGTATCCAGGGGGGGGCCAAAAACATTCAGTACTTC	CASIQGGAKNIQYF
TRBV28	.	.	TRBJ1-3	TGTGCCAGCAGCCCCAGGGCGGGCTCTGGAAACACCATATATTTT	CASSPRAGSGNTIYF
TRBV2	.	.	TRBJ1-2	TGTGCCAGCAGTGTAGAGGGGGTGGGCTCCTTC	CASSVEGVGSF
TRBV28	.	.	TRBJ2-1	TGTGCCAGCAGTTTATCGGCGGGGCGCAATGAGCAGTTCTTC	CASSLSAGRNEQFF
TRBV18	.	TRBD1	TRBJ1-4	TGTGCCAGCTCTCGGGGACAGCTAACTAATGAAGAACTGTTTTTT	CASSRGQLTNEELFF
TRBV10-3	.	.	TRBJ1-2	TGTGCCATCAGTGAACCGGGATACTATGGCTACACCTTC	CAISEPGYYGYTF
TRBV7-9	.	.	TRBJ1-2	TGTGCCAGCAGCTTATCCCTGGACGCTAACTATGGCTACACCTTC	CASSLSLDANYGYTF
TRBV27	.	.	TRBJ2-7	TGTGCCAGCCCCCCCCACGAGCAGTACTTC	CASPPHEQYF
TRBV2	.	TRBD2	TRBJ2-1	TGTGCCAGCAAAGACAGAGAGGGTCCGGGACTAGCGATGCATGAGCAGTTCTTC	CASKDREGPGLAMHEQFF
TRBV12-5	.	.	TRBJ2-1	TGTGCTAGTGGTTTAGGTCGGGGAAGCTCCTACAATGAGCAGTTCTTC	CASGLGRGSSYNEQFF
TRBV28	.	.	TRBJ1-4	TGTGCCAGCAAGGGGTCAATTCTGGGAAAACTGTTTTTT	CASKGSILGKLFF
TRBV14	.	.	TRBJ2-5	TGTGCCAGCAGCCAAGTGGATCACTCAAAGGGGGAGACCCAGTACTTC	CASSQVDHSKGETQYF
TRBV9	.	.	TRBJ2-6	TGTGCCAGCAGCAAGCTCTCACAGGGGACTAGAGGCGAGTGGGCCAACGTCCTGACTTTC	CASSKLSQGTRGEWANVLTF
TRBV9	.	.	TRBJ1-4	TGTGCCAGCAGCGTCCAGGGTGGTGAAAAACTGTTTTTT	CASSVQGGEKLFF